The clone carrying this TCR beta chain has a count of ten or more. Its target is not known. The CDR3 totals 15 residues. The V gene's germline CDR1 is KGHSH and CDR2 LQKENI. Trimming took off 3 bases at V and 2 bases at J, with 11 bases between the two ends. This sample stems from a study of neurological immune-mediated disorders. Findings and caveats of the study: Neither clinical nor MRI features were associated with the multiple sclerosis repertoire cluster.

The authors made cDNA by 5'RACE with 10-nucleotide random UMIs. From the 5' RACE reads, TCRdb called clonotypes with MiXCR, one entry per CDR3 protein. The sample has 40,000 or so distinct CDR3 sequences, about 3.2% seen once. The time point denotes: longitudinal time-point 1 (baseline). The receptor was isolated from a woman aged 55-70 years with multiple sclerosis. The sample consisted of PBMCs. The chain has TRBV18 and TRBJ2-1; tentatively, D is TRBD2 (5 bases). The CDR3 here is CASSPSGLTYNEQFF. In nucleotides, the CDR3 is TGTGCCAGCTCACCGTCGGGGTTGACCTACAATGAGCAGTTCTTC.